This passage covers 3 T cell receptor beta chains from one sample sequenced in a study of vaccination effects on CD4 cells after COVID-19. In the ViraFEST assay, antigen-specific CD4+ clonotypes were identified by expansion after peptide-pool stimulation. Subsequent to 10 days of culture, CD4+ T cells were isolated. Absence of prior SARS-CoV-2 infection characterized the vaccine recipients, who showed negative nucleocapsid antibodies. Their antigen targets remain unknown. Method: immunoSEQ multiplex PCR; TCRdb's copy keeps in-frame clones and lacks some. This table has 40,000 to 50,000 clones, roughly 70% appearing once. Sample: CD4+ T cells from PBMCs cultured with HCoV-OC43 spike peptides, taken before COVID-19 vaccination. Subset noted: HCoV-OC43 spike overlapping peptide pool stimulation. The receptors were gathered from a human donor who received a COVID-19 vaccine.

CDR3 in DNA: TGTGCCAGCAGCGGACAGGGGGGCGATACGCAGTATTTT. Translated, it gives CASSGQGGDTQYF. The chain is built from TRBV5-4 and TRBJ2-3, with 10 bases matching TRBD1. The CDR3 length is 13 residues. V shed 4 bases and J 6 bases; nucleotides not matched to a gene: 2. Germline V gene lookup returns CDR1 SGHNT and CDR2 YYREEE (reference sequence).

The rearrangement links TRBV6-4 to TRBJ2-7; unclear D gene. Trimming removed 0 bases from V and 6 bases from J, with 18 bases in between. The length of the CDR3 is 16 residues. CDR1 is MRHNA and CDR2 is SNTAGT in the germline V gene. The CDR3 reads CASSDSSRMVPGEQYF. In nucleotides, the CDR3 is TGTGCCAGCAGTGACTCGAGTCGGATGGTCCCCGGCGAGCAGTACTTC.

This sequence joins TRBV19 and TRBJ1-5; D is uncertain. This CDR3 has 17 amino acids. The germline V gene encodes CDR1 LNHDA and CDR2 SQIVND (reference sequence). Trimming left V 3 bases short and J 0 bases short, with 15 bases between. CDR3 amino acids: CASSIRVQLYSNQPQHF. The CDR3 DNA sequence: TGTGCCAGTAGTATTAGGGTGCAGCTTTATAGCAATCAGCCCCAGCATTTT.